These T cell receptor beta chains were read from a single sample in a study of lymphopenia after photon versus proton radiotherapy. TCRdb's copy holds only in-frame clones and misses some; the assay was immunoSEQ multiplex PCR. Of approximately 45,000 clones listed, less than 90% were seen once; the top ten hold about 2.2%. Sequencing used peripheral blood, obtained from a patient treated with photon-based radiotherapy. These receptors were taken from a man aged 35-49 years with gastric cancer. Each CDR3 is given with its conserved first and last residue. D genes are given only for firm matches. Some rows mark clone size as missing; the rest say once, few, many or name a class of expanded clone.

v_gene,j_gene,d_gene,abundance,CDR3nt,CDR3aa
TRBV5-1,TRBJ1-1,TRBD1,.,TGCGCCAGCAGCTTGGGACAGGGGTTGGCTGAAGCTTTCTTT,CASSLGQGLAEAFF
TRBV28,TRBJ1-5,TRBD1,.,TGTGCCAGCAGTTTCAGGGGGGGCAATCAGCCCCAGCATTTT,CASSFRGGNQPQHF
TRBV7-9,TRBJ2-3,.,.,TGTGCCAGCAGCGGGGCAGGGGGGACAGATACGCAGTATTTT,CASSGAGGTDTQYF
TRBV7-6,TRBJ2-1,.,.,TGTGCCAGCAGCTTAGGAGGGGATACGTTCTTC,CASSLGGDTFF
TRBV6-6,TRBJ1-5,TRBD1,.,TGTGCCAGCAGTCCTAGGGGGCTCAACCTCAATCAGCCCCAGCATTTT,CASSPRGLNLNQPQHF
TRBV30,TRBJ2-3,.,.,TGTGCCTGGAGTGTATCCACAGATACGCAGTATTTT,CAWSVSTDTQYF
TRBV18,TRBJ1-6,.,.,TGTGCCAGCTCCGGAGAGAGCTCCTATAATTCACCCCTCCACTTT,CASSGESSYNSPLHF
TRBV25-1,TRBJ2-7,TRBD2,.,TGTGCCAGCAGTGGGGAGGGACGCAAGCAGTACTTC,CASSGEGRKQYF
TRBV23-1,TRBJ1-1,.,.,TGCGCCAGCAGTCACCCTACACGCGCTGAAGCTTTCTTT,CASSHPTRAEAFF
TRBV7-6,TRBJ2-7,.,few,TGTGCCAGCAGCTTAGGGACACGATACGAGCAGTACTTC,CASSLGTRYEQYF
TRBV15,TRBJ2-3,.,.,TGTGCCACCAGCAGAGGGGCACTACAGGGATGGGGGGATACGCAGTATTTT,CATSRGALQGWGDTQYF
TRBV7-2,TRBJ1-6,.,.,TGTGCCACCTCAAGTCGGACCTATAATTCACCCCTCCACTTT,CATSSRTYNSPLHF
TRBV19,TRBJ2-2,TRBD2,.,TGTGCCAGTAGTATAGATCCAGGGAGGGCGAACACCGGGGAGCTGTTTTTT,CASSIDPGRANTGELFF
TRBV5-4,TRBJ2-5,.,.,TGTGCCAGCAGCTTCTCCCACGGGGCTAGTAAGACCCAGTACTTC,CASSFSHGASKTQYF
TRBV5-1,TRBJ1-1,.,.,TGCGCCAGCATTGAGATTGGGGGAGCCACTGAAGCTTTCTTT,CASIEIGGATEAFF
TRBV7-9,TRBJ2-1,.,.,TGTGCCAGCAGCCCCGGGACGGGACATTACAATGAGCAGTTCTTC,CASSPGTGHYNEQFF
TRBV19,TRBJ1-1,.,.,TGTGCCACAAAAAGAAGGTGGGACACTGAAGCTTTCTTT,CATKRRWDTEAFF
TRBV5-6,TRBJ2-3,.,.,TGTGCCAGCAGCTTGGTAAGGCTAGCAATCACAGATACGCAGTATTTT,CASSLVRLAITDTQYF
TRBV2,TRBJ2-5,.,.,TGTGCCAGCGGGGGCGGTGGGGAGACCCAGTACTTC,CASGGGGETQYF
TRBV7-2,TRBJ1-2,TRBD1,.,TGTGCCAGCAGATCGACAGGGGGGGGCTACACCTTC,CASRSTGGGYTF
TRBV11-2,TRBJ1-4,TRBD1,.,TGTGCCAGCAGCTCCGGGACAGCCGATGAAAAACTGTTTTTT,CASSSGTADEKLFF
TRBV18,TRBJ1-1,.,.,TGTGCCAGCTCACCTGGGACCCAGGCGGGCACTGAAGCTTTCTTT,CASSPGTQAGTEAFF
TRBV29-1,TRBJ2-1,.,.,TGCAGCGCGGGGTCCCTTGCCCCGAATGAGCAGTTCTTC,CSAGSLAPNEQFF
TRBV9,TRBJ2-7,.,.,TGTGCCAGCAGCCCATCCCCCGACAGTTATTACGAGCAGTACTTC,CASSPSPDSYYEQYF
TRBV6-1,TRBJ2-1,TRBD1,.,TGTGCCAGCAGCGCAGGGGGCAGGGTGGCGGATGAGCAGTTCTTC,CASSAGGRVADEQFF
TRBV6-5,TRBJ2-4,TRBD1,.,TGTGCCAGCAGTTACTCGAAGGGGACAGGTCACATTCAGTACTTC,CASSYSKGTGHIQYF
TRBV18,TRBJ1-5,TRBD1,.,TGTGCCAGCTCACGGACAGGGGGCGCAGGGCAGCCCCAGCATTTT,CASSRTGGAGQPQHF
TRBV5-1,TRBJ2-7,.,.,TGCGCCAGCAGCTTCGGCGTTTCCTACGAGCAGTACTTC,CASSFGVSYEQYF
TRBV7-9,TRBJ2-2,TRBD1,once,TGTGCCAGCAGCTTTTACAGGGGATGGACCGGGGAGCTGTTTTTT,CASSFYRGWTGELFF
TRBV19,TRBJ1-4,.,.,TGTGCTGCTACGGGACCTTCTCGAAAACTGTTTTTT,CAATGPSRKLFF
TRBV11-2,TRBJ1-6,.,.,TGTGCCAGCAGCTTAGGGCAATATAATTCACCCCTCCACTTT,CASSLGQYNSPLHF
TRBV11-1,TRBJ2-2,TRBD1,.,TGTGCCAGCAGCTCCCGGGACAGATTCACCGGGGAGCTGTTTTTT,CASSSRDRFTGELFF
TRBV5-4,TRBJ2-7,.,.,TGTGCCGGCAGCCAGACCGCCTACGAGCAGTACTTC,CAGSQTAYEQYF
TRBV25-1,TRBJ1-2,.,few,TGTGCCAGCAGTGGAAGGGGCGGCTACACCTTC,CASSGRGGYTF
TRBV6-5,TRBJ2-7,.,once,TGTGCCAGCAGTTACGCCGGGACACATTACGAGCAGTACTTC,CASSYAGTHYEQYF
TRBV7-8,TRBJ1-2,.,.,TGTGCCAGCAGCTCCGGGACCTACTATGGCTACACCTTC,CASSSGTYYGYTF
TRBV11-3,TRBJ2-3,.,few,TGTGCCAGCCAACGTCGGCGACTAAGGGCTACAGATACGCAGTATTTT,CASQRRRLRATDTQYF
TRBV6-5,TRBJ2-3,.,.,TGTGCCAGCAGGGCCAGCACAGATACGCAGTATTTT,CASRASTDTQYF
TRBV7-8,TRBJ2-1,TRBD2,few,TGTGCCAGCAGCTTAGGGGCGGGGGGGCAGTTCTTC,CASSLGAGGQFF
TRBV6-4,TRBJ2-3,.,.,TGTGCCAGCAGTGTGGAGGGTCCAGATACGCAGTATTTT,CASSVEGPDTQYF
TRBV18,TRBJ1-1,TRBD1,.,TGTGCCAGCTCACCACCAACAGGGGGCCGGACTGAAGCTTTCTTT,CASSPPTGGRTEAFF
TRBV30,TRBJ2-5,.,.,TGTGCCTGGTCTGACAGCGGCGAGACCCAGTACTTC,CAWSDSGETQYF
TRBV6-1,TRBJ2-2,.,.,TGTGCCAGCAGTGCGAGCACCGGGGAGCTGTTTTTT,CASSASTGELFF
TRBV7-2,TRBJ1-2,.,.,TGTGCCAGCAGCTTAGCGCCCGGGGGCGCCGGCTATGGCTACACCTTC,CASSLAPGGAGYGYTF